Reported below is one T cell receptor (beta chain). Its antigen is as yet unknown. Regarding time point: persistent/refractory GD, antithyroid drugs over 5 years with positive TRAb. Extracted PBMC RNA gave rise to the TCR library. The patients were drawn from one endocrinology department in Xi'an, China. The record originates from a study of regulatory T cells in long-lasting Graves disease. For the study at large: Persistence in Graves' disease denoted antithyroid drug use beyond 5 years alongside positive TSH receptor antibodies. General study findings and limits: Between persistent patients, 2,500 to 3,500 public clonotypes were shared, exceeding the 800 to 1,000 shared between new patients.

CDR3 size: 13 residues. The V end lost 6 bases, the J end lost 8 bases, and 14 bases lay between the germline ends. Germline CDR1 reads MNHNS; CDR2 reads SASEGT. CDR3-region Arm-PCR and iRepertoire HTBI primers produced the TCR beta libraries. Authors' analysis steps: The study identified more than 50 TRBV and approximately 14 TRBJ segments across samples. TCRdb reprocessed the multiplex PCR reads via MiXCR and lists one record per CDR3 protein. TCRdb's processing, not the authors' own work, is the source of the V and J calls. This sample yields around 510,000 distinct CDR3 sequences, of which roughly 20% are seen a single time; 6.5% to 10% belongs to the top ten.

The chain is built from TRBV6-1 and TRBJ2-1; D is unresolved. The sequenced sample was peripheral blood mononuclear cells (PBMCs), obtained when the disease was refractory, from a patient treated with antithyroid drugs. This receptor was taken from a female donor with Graves disease. The CDR3 bases are TGTGCCAGCAGCTTAGGCCGATCCCATGAGCAGTTCTTC. Its translation: CASSLGRSHEQFF.